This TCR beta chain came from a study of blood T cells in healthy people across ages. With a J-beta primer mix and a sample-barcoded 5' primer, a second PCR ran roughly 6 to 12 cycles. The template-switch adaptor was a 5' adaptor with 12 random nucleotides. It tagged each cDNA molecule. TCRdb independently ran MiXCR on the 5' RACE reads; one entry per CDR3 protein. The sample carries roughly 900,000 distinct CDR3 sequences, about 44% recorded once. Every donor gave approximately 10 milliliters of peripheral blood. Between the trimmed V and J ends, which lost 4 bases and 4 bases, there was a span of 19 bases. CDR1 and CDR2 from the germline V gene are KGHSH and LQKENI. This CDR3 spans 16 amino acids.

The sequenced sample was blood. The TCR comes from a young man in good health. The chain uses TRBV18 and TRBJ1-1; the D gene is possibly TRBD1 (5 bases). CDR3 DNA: TGTGCCAGCTCACACACAGGTGGGGGAGTGGGCACTGAAGCTTTCTTT. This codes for CASSHTGGGVGTEAFF.